Below, one TCR beta chain is given with its context. This specimen comes from a study of blood T cell repertoires in COVID-19. Data came from immunoSEQ multiplex PCR; TCRdb stores just in-frame clones and leaves some out. Among 150,000 or so clones, 75% to 90% were seen once, and the ten largest hold around 8%. This receptor was taken from a woman in her sixties or seventies with COVID-19, enrolled during active disease. Source material: peripheral blood.

The CDR3 loop reads CASSTTGGSNEKLFF. In DNA form, the CDR3 reads TGTGCCAGTAGTACGACAGGGGGGTCTAATGAAAAACTGTTTTTT. This sequence joins TRBV19 and TRBJ1-4; TRBD1 aligns across 9 bases. Germline V gene lookup returns CDR1 LNHDA and CDR2 SQIVND (reference sequence). Trimming removed 4 bases from V and 3 bases from J; junction bases left unmatched: 3. CDR3 length equals 15 residues.